In its sample, the clone carrying this T cell receptor beta chain was seen once. Germline V gives CDR1 SGHNT, CDR2 YYREEE (reference sequence). V lost 3 bases and J lost 5; bases outside the gene matches: 6. CDR3 size: 15 residues. Method: immunoSEQ multiplex PCR; TCRdb's copy keeps in-frame clones and lacks some. Among more than 40,000 clones listed, 85% to 95% were seen once. The record originates from a study of T cell changes during pregnancy in multiple sclerosis. This receptor was taken from a female donor with multiple sclerosis, enrolled in a pregnancy study. Sequencing was performed on CD4+ T cells from peripheral blood mononuclear cells, taken in the second trimester of pregnancy. V is TRBV5-4 and J is TRBJ2-5, with 11 bases fitting TRBD1. DNA of the CDR3: TGTGCCAGCAGCTCCGGACAGGGGGCCAGGGAGACCCAGTACTTC. Protein: CASSSGQGARETQYF.